This TCR beta chain was found in a study of T cell responses to AZD1222 COVID-19 vaccine. Whole-study context: Recipients boosted at about 4 weeks or about 12 weeks are pooled.

This clone was seen only once. Clones were sequenced by immunoSEQ multiplex PCR, and TCRdb holds only the in-frame ones, with some missing. The sample lists approximately 140,000 clones, 80% to 90% occurring once. The sequences come from peripheral blood, collected on day 0 of AZD1222 vaccination. The receptor was isolated from an adult in good health.

The CDR3, as DNA: TGTGCCAGCAGTTTCCCCTCGATGAGGACAGGGAGATCGCCGAACACTGAAGCTTTCTTT. It specifies CASSFPSMRTGRSPNTEAFF. V and J are TRBV28 and TRBJ1-1; 8 nucleotides align to TRBD1. V gave up 3 bases and J gave up 1 base; unmatched junction bases: 19. CDR1 is MDHEN and CDR2 is SYDVKM in the germline V gene. The CDR3 totals 20 residues.